Below, one T cell receptor beta chain is given with its context. At one boundary the junction diverges from the germline segment, which might be a read error. The study isolated at least 6 million PBMCs from each sample. Extractions gave at least 5 micrograms of total RNA per sample. This sample is part of a study of blood T cells in healthy people across ages. This CDR3 region has 14 residues. Germline lookup yields CDR1 SGHAT and CDR2 FQNNGV. Together with a sample-barcoded 5' primer, a J-beta primer mix was included in a second PCR lasting about 7 to 12 cycles. TCRdb called the 5' RACE reads again in MiXCR, with one record for every CDR3 protein. The sample has 800,000 or so distinct CDR3 sequences; approximately 25% are singletons. The same data also contributed to another study, on T cells of mothers and their children. That work states: A few healthy Caucasian mothers gave samples, and so did their six children. Overlap in related mother-child pairs always slightly exceeded unrelated pairs, never significantly.

Sequencing was done on a sample of blood. The clonotype was recovered from a boy younger than 18 in good health. The rearrangement links TRBV11-2 to TRBJ1-1; possible D gene TRBD1, 6 bases. CDR3 coding DNA: TGTGCCGGCAGCACAGGGACACCGAACACTGAAGCTTTCTTT. Translated: CAGSTGTPNTEAFF.